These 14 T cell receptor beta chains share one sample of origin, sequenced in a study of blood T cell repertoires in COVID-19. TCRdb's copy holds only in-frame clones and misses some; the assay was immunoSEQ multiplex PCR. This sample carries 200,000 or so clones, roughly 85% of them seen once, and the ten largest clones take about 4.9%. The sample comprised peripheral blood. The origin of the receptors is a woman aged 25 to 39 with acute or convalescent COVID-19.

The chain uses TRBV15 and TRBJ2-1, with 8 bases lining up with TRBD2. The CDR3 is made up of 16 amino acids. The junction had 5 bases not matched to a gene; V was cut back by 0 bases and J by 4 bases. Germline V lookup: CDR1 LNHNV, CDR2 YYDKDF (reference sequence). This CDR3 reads CATSRDGASGYNEQFF. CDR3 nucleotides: TGTGCCACCAGCAGAGATGGGGCTAGCGGGTACAATGAGCAGTTCTTC.

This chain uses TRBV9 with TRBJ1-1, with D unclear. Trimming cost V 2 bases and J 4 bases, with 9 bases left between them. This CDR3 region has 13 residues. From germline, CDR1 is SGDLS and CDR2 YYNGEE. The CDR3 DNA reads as TGTGCCAGCAGCGTCGATCGGTTCACTGAAGCTTTCTTT. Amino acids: CASSVDRFTEAFF.

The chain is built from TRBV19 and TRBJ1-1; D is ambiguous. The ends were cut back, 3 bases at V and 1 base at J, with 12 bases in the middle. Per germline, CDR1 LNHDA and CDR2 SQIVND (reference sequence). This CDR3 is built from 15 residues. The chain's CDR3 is CASSIWARPNTEAFF. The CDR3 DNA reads TGTGCCAGTAGTATTTGGGCCAGGCCGAACACTGAAGCTTTCTTT.

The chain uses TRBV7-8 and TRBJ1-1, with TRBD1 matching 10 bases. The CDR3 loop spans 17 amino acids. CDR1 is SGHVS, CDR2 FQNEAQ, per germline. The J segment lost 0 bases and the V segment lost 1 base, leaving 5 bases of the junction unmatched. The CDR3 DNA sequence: TGTGCCAGCAGCTTAGGGACAGGGGGTGTTATGAACACTGAAGCTTTCTTT. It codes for CASSLGTGGVMNTEAFF.

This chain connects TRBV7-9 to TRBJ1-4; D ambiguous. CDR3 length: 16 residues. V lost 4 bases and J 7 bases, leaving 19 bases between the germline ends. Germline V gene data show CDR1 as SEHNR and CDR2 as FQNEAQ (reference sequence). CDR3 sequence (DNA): TGTGCCAGCAGCTCAAAAAGCGGGTCCCAAGGTGAAAAACTGTTTTTT. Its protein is CASSSKSGSQGEKLFF. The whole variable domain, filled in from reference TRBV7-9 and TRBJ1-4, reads DTGVSQNPRHKITKRGQNVTFRCDPISEHNRLYWYRQTLGQGPEFLTYFQNEAQLEKSRLLSDRFSAERPKGSFSTLEIQRTEQGDSAMYLCASSSKSGSQGEKLFFGSGTQLSVL.

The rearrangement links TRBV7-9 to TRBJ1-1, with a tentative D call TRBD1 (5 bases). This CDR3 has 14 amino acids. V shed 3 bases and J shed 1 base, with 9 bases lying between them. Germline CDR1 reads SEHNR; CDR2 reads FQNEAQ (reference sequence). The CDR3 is CASSFRRENTEAFF. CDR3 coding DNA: TGTGCCAGCAGCTTCCGCAGGGAGAACACTGAAGCTTTCTTT.

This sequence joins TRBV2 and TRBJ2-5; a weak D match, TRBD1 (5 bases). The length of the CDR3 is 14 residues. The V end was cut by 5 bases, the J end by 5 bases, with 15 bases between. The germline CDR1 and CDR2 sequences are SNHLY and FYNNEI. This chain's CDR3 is CASSPNSGPETQYF. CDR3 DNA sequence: TGTGCCAGCAGTCCGAATTCAGGGCCGGAGACCCAGTACTTC.

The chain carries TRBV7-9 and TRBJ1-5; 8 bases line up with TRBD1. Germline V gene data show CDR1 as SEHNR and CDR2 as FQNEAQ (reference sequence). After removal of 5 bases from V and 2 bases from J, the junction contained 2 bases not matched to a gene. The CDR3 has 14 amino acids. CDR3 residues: CASSMGQGNQPQHF. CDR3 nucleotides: TGTGCCAGCAGCATGGGACAGGGCAATCAGCCCCAGCATTTT.

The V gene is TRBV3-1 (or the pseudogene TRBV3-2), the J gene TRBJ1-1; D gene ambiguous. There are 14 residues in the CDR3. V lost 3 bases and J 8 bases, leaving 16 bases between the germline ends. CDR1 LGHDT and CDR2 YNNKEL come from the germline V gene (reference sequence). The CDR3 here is CASSQGALSIEAFF. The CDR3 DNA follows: TGTGCCAGCAGCCAGGGCGCCTTATCTATAGAAGCTTTCTTT.

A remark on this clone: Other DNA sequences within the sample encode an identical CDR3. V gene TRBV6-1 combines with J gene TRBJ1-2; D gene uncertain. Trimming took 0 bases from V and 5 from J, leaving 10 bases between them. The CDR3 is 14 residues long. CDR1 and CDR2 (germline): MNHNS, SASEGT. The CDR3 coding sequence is TGTGCCAGCAGTGAAGCGGGTCGGGGATATGGCTACACCTTC. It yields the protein CASSEAGRGYGYTF.

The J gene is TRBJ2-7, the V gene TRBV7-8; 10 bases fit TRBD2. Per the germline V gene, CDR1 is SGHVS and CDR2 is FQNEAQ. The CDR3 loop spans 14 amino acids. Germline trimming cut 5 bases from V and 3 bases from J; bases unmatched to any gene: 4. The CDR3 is CASSETSGVYEQYF. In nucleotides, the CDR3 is TGTGCCAGCAGCGAAACTAGCGGGGTCTACGAGCAGTACTTC.

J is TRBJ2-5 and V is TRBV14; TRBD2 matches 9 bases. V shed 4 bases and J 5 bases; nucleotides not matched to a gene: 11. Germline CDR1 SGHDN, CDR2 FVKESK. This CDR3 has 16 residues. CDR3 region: CASSPWRRGGRETQYF. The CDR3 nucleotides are TGTGCCAGCAGCCCGTGGAGGCGGGGGGGCCGGGAGACCCAGTACTTC.

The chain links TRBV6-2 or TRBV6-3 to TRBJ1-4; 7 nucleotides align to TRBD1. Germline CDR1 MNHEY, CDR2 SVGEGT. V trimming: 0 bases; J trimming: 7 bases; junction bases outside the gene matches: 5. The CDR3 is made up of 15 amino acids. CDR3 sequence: CASSYSATGVEKLFF. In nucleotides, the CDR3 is TGTGCCAGCAGTTACTCGGCCACAGGGGTTGAAAAACTGTTTTTT.

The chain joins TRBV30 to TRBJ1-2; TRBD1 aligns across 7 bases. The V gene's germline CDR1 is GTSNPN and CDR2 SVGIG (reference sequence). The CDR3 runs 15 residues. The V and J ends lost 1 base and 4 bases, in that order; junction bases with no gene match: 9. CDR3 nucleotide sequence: TGTGCCTGGAGTGACAGGGGCCGGCCCCTCTATGGCTACACCTTC. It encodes CAWSDRGRPLYGYTF.